What follows are 32 T cell receptor beta chains derived from one specimen sequenced in a study of T-cell reconstitution after alpha-beta-depleted transplantation in children (dated by TCRdb to between 2015 and 2016). The method behind the library was PCR. The sequencer listed for this sample is Illumina HiSeq 2500. TCR library preparation used molecular barcoding, with unique molecular identifiers applied to normalize quantification of the TCRbeta repertoire. TCRdb ran its own pipeline on the public reads, namely fastp trimming at Q25 and MiXCR clone calling, and kept in-frame beta chains. Here each entry gathers all rows of one CDR3 protein and keeps the most common genes and DNA. Present in this sample are around 960,000 distinct CDR3 sequences, roughly 29% of which were seen just once. The ten biggest clones cover more than 25% of the sample. The treatment or condition label corresponds to: allogeneic hematopoietic cell transplantation with graft depleted of TCRalphabeta T cells and CD19 B cells.

Material: PBMCs, mostly from graft donor cells, obtained 360 days after TCRalphabeta/CD19-depleted stem cell transplant. The receptors were sampled from a boy under two years old who had a stem cell transplant for SCID, so the T cells may come from the graft donor.

This clonotype was seen only a few times. The rearrangement links TRBV6-1 to TRBJ2-1; TRBD2 matches at 7 bases. Losses at the gene ends were 6 bases for V and 4 bases for J; bases not matched to a gene: 6. The CDR3 has 14 amino acids. Germline lookup yields CDR1 MNHNS and CDR2 SASEGT. This chain's CDR3 is CASSWTRPYNEQFF. Written as DNA, the CDR3 is TGTGCCAGCAGCTGGACTAGGCCGTACAATGAGCAGTTCTTC.

This clonotype was observed a handful of times. The chain combines TRBV20-1 with TRBJ2-1; TRBD1 might be the D (6 bases). The germline V gene has CDR1 DFQATT and CDR2 SNEGSKA (reference sequence). This CDR3 is built from 17 residues. The V and J ends lost 0 bases and 1 base respectively, with 16 bases between them. CDR3 nucleotide sequence: TGCAGTGCTAGAGATGCCCTACAGGGCGGGTCCTACAATGAGCAGTTCTTC. Translating it yields CSARDALQGGSYNEQFF.

The rearrangement uses TRBV6-1 and TRBJ2-1, with 10 positions matching TRBD2. V lost 5 bases to trimming and J lost 5 bases; unmatched junction nucleotides: 6. The CDR3 length is 15 residues. Germline CDR1 reads MNHNS; CDR2 reads SASEGT. CDR3 coding DNA: TGTGCCAGCAGTCCGGGACTAGCGCTCAACAATGAGCAGTTCTTC. Translated, it gives CASSPGLALNNEQFF.

This clonotype occurred a few times. V is TRBV4-3 and J is TRBJ1-4; D might be TRBD1 (5 bases). This CDR3 comprises 19 residues. V was pared by 0 bases and J by 0 bases, with 17 bases between. Germline CDR1 LGHNA, CDR2 YSLEER. In DNA, the CDR3 is TGCGCCAGCAGCCAAGATAATAGTTTGGGAGGGGCAACTAATGAAAAACTGTTTTTT. Protein sequence: CASSQDNSLGGATNEKLFF.

In its sample, this clonotype was seen a few times. The V and J genes are TRBV7-2 and TRBJ2-7; D ambiguous. V was cut by 5 bases and J by 4 bases, with 15 bases left in between. In germline, CDR1 is SGHTA, CDR2 FQGNSA. The CDR3 extends over 14 amino acids. In DNA form, the CDR3 reads TGTGCCAGCAGCATGAACCGTCTAACATACGAGCAGTACTTC. Translated: CASSMNRLTYEQYF.

The rearrangement links TRBV5-1 to TRBJ2-1; perhaps TRBD2 as D (5 bases). V dropped 0 bases and J dropped 6 bases, with 10 bases sitting between them. This CDR3 has 14 amino acids. The germline gives CDR1 SGHRS, CDR2 YFSETQ. CDR3: CASSLGDYLNEQFF. CDR3 bases: TGCGCCAGCAGCTTGGGAGACTACCTCAATGAGCAGTTCTTC.

The V gene is TRBV28, the J gene TRBJ2-7; D might be TRBD2 (5 bases). The V gene lost 3 bases and the J gene lost 0 bases, with 9 bases spanning the gap. The V gene's germline CDR1 is MDHEN and CDR2 SYDVKM. The length of the CDR3 is 14 residues. This CDR3 reads CASSFRRLSYEQYF. The CDR3, as DNA: TGTGCCAGCAGTTTTAGGAGGCTCTCCTACGAGCAGTACTTC.

The V gene is TRBV10-3, the J gene TRBJ1-1; D call uncertain. This CDR3 contains 13 residues. Germline V CDR1 and CDR2: ENHRY, SYGVKD. Trimming left V 6 bases short and J 6 bases short, with 14 bases between. The CDR3 nucleotides read TGTGCCATCAGCGACAATCCGGGCCCTGAAGCTTTCTTT. Its translation is CAISDNPGPEAFF.

This clonotype has more than one count but fewer than ten. V gene TRBV6-1 combines with J gene TRBJ2-1, with 14 bases lining up with TRBD2. This CDR3 is built from 17 residues. With 4 bases clipped from V and 8 bases from J, the junction kept 10 bases outside the gene matches. Germline V gives CDR1 MNHNS, CDR2 SASEGT. The CDR3, as DNA: TGTGCCAGCAGTGTGGCCGGGACTAGCGGGGGTCGGGATGAGCAGTTCTTC. Translating it yields CASSVAGTSGGRDEQFF.

This clonotype has more than one count but fewer than ten. The chain joins TRBV15 to TRBJ1-1; D ambiguous. Germline V gene lookup returns CDR1 LNHNV and CDR2 YYDKDF (reference sequence). Trimming stripped 0 bases from V and 1 base from J, with 9 bases between. The CDR3 has 15 residues. The CDR3 coding sequence is TGTGCCACCAGCAGAGATAGGAAGGCGAACACTGAAGCTTTCTTT. Translation gives CATSRDRKANTEAFF. Complete variable domain (other parts from reference TRBV15 and TRBJ1-1): DAMVIQNPRYQVTQFGKPVTLSCSQTLNHNVMYWYQQKSSQAPKLLFHYYDKDFNNEADTPDNFQSRRPNTSFCFLDIRSPGLGDTAMYLCATSRDRKANTEAFFGQGTRLTVV.

This clonotype was detected a few times. The chain has TRBV7-9 and TRBJ2-7; weak D call: TRBD1 (5 bases). V was pared by 5 bases and J by 1 base, with 12 bases between. This CDR3 spans 14 amino acids. Per germline, CDR1 SEHNR and CDR2 FQNEAQ (reference sequence). This chain's CDR3 is CASSDSRASYEQYF. The CDR3 nucleotides read TGTGCCAGCAGCGACTCCAGGGCGTCCTACGAGCAGTACTTC.

This chain connects TRBV20-1 to TRBJ2-7; 8 nucleotides agree with TRBD1. CDR3 size: 14 residues. The ends lost 1 base at V and 0 bases at J; junction bases unmatched: 2. Germline V gene lookup returns CDR1 DFQATT and CDR2 SNEGSKA (reference sequence). DNA for the CDR3: TGCAGTGCTAGAGGCCAGGGGGCCTCCTACGAGCAGTACTTC. This sequence encodes CSARGQGASYEQYF.

In its sample, this clonotype was seen a few times. The rearrangement joins TRBV6-5 to TRBJ2-1; 9 bases agree with TRBD2. CDR1 MNHEY and CDR2 SVGAGI come from the germline V gene. The V and J ends lost 1 base and 4 bases, in that order; junction bases with no gene match: 2. This CDR3 region has 15 residues. Here the CDR3 reads CASSYYAGGYNEQFF. The CDR3 bases are TGTGCCAGCAGTTACTACGCGGGGGGGTACAATGAGCAGTTCTTC.

Only a few counts were recorded for this clonotype. The chain recombines TRBV6-2 or TRBV6-3 with TRBJ2-7, with D tentatively TRBD1 (6 bases). CDR1 is MNHEY and CDR2 is SVGEGT in the germline V gene. The germline V and J ends were trimmed by 6 bases and 1 base, with 10 bases remaining between them. This CDR3 contains 13 residues. The CDR3 sequence: CASRDSLSYEQYF. The CDR3 nucleotides read TGTGCCAGCAGGGACAGCTTATCCTACGAGCAGTACTTC.

This sequence joins TRBV10-3 and TRBJ1-1; weak D call: TRBD1 (6 bases). CDR3 length equals 13 residues. The ends were cut back, 10 bases at V and 3 bases at J, with 15 bases in the middle. Germline V CDR1 and CDR2: ENHRY, SYGVKD. CDR3: CATRGDGDTEAFF. The CDR3 coding sequence is TGTGCCACGAGGGGGGACGGAGACACTGAAGCTTTCTTT.

The chain combines TRBV6-2 or TRBV6-3 with TRBJ2-7; no clear D. Trimming shortened V by 5 bases and J by 8 bases, and 10 bases separated the two germline ends. This CDR3 is 11 amino acids long. Germline assignment: CDR1 MNHEY and CDR2 SVGEGT. This CDR3 reads CASSHQRKQYF. CDR3 DNA: TGTGCCAGCAGTCACCAGAGAAAGCAGTACTTC.

The V gene is TRBV7-2, the J gene TRBJ1-4; TRBD1 aligns across 9 bases. Trimming took 2 bases from V and 6 from J; bases not matched to a gene: 7. There are 16 residues in the CDR3. The germline CDR1 and CDR2 sequences are SGHTA and FQGNSA. The CDR3 sequence: CASSLMNRGRDEKLFF. In DNA form, the CDR3 reads TGTGCCAGCAGCTTAATGAACAGGGGGCGCGATGAAAAACTGTTTTTT.

This chain links TRBV20-1 with TRBJ2-3, with D possibly matching TRBD2 (6 bases). With 7 bases removed from V and 0 bases from J, the gap between germline ends came to 14 bases. The CDR3 extends over 14 amino acids. The germline gives CDR1 DFQATT, CDR2 SNEGSKA (reference sequence). This CDR3 reads CSGGDHSSTDTQYF. CDR3 in DNA: TGCAGTGGGGGGGACCACTCTAGCACAGATACGCAGTATTTT.

This clonotype occurred once. The chain joins TRBV7-8 to TRBJ2-1, with TRBD1 as a possible D gene (6 bases). The CDR3 consists of 16 residues. Germline values: CDR1 SGHVS, CDR2 FQNEAQ. Trimming took off 0 bases at V and 7 bases at J, with 16 bases between the two ends. CDR3 sequence: CASSLAVRQVGNEQFF. The CDR3 coding sequence is TGTGCCAGCAGCTTAGCTGTAAGACAGGTTGGAAATGAGCAGTTCTTC.

The chain employs TRBV12-3 or TRBV12-4 and TRBJ2-2; 9 bases match TRBD2. The length of the CDR3 is 16 residues. The junction had 7 bases not matched to a gene; V was cut back by 3 bases and J by 5 bases. For the CDR3, the DNA is TGTGCCAGCAGTTTGGGCGGGGGGGCCCTAACCGGGGAGCTGTTTTTT. As protein: CASSLGGGALTGELFF.

V usage is TRBV12-3 or TRBV12-4 and J usage is TRBJ1-2; possibly TRBD1 for D (6 bases). There are 13 residues in the CDR3. With 3 bases removed from V and 6 bases from J, the gap between germline ends came to 11 bases. The CDR3 loop reads CASSFLQGNGYTF. Written as DNA, the CDR3 is TGTGCCAGCAGTTTTTTGCAGGGGAATGGCTACACCTTC.

The chain joins TRBV10-3 to TRBJ1-1; D remains unclear. Between the trimmed V and J ends, which lost 3 bases and 4 bases, there was a span of 12 bases. This CDR3 region has 14 residues. Germline CDR1 ENHRY, CDR2 SYGVKD. This CDR3 reads CAISDEVGRTEAFF. CDR3 bases: TGTGCCATCAGTGACGAGGTTGGGCGCACTGAAGCTTTCTTT.

There are a few counts of this clonotype. This sequence joins TRBV9 and TRBJ2-6; D is undetermined. The V end was cut by 3 bases, the J end by 0 bases, with 7 bases between. Looked up from germline, CDR1 is SGDLS and CDR2 is YYNGEE. This CDR3 has 15 amino acids. The CDR3 loop is CASSGRFSGANVLTF. The CDR3 bases are TGTGCCAGCAGCGGTCGTTTCTCTGGGGCCAACGTCCTGACTTTC.

This clonotype has only a few counts. The chain carries TRBV3-1 and TRBJ2-1; D is possibly TRBD1 or TRBD2 (5 bases each). In germline, CDR1 is LGHDT, CDR2 YNNKEL (reference sequence). The CDR3 has 16 amino acids. V was cut by 1 base and J by 9 bases, with 19 bases left in between. The CDR3 sequence: CASSQGGTSKGVEQFF. As DNA, the CDR3 is TGTGCCAGCAGCCAAGGGGGGACCTCTAAAGGAGTTGAGCAGTTCTTC.

The CDR3 bases are TGCGCCAGCAATCCTTGGGGACGCGGCCCCTACGAGCAGTACTTC. It codes for CASNPWGRGPYEQYF. This chain links TRBV5-1 with TRBJ2-7; D could derive from TRBD1 or TRBD2 (5 bases each). CDR3 length equals 15 residues. Germline V lookup: CDR1 SGHRS, CDR2 YFSETQ. Trimming removed 6 bases from V and 2 bases from J, with 18 bases in between.

This clonotype has at least ten counts. This chain joins TRBV4-1 and TRBJ2-1; TRBD1 matches at 12 bases. Germline CDR1 reads MGHRA; CDR2 reads YSYEKL. V lost 5 bases and J lost 6; bases outside the gene matches: 5. The CDR3 length is 15 residues. The CDR3 DNA reads TGCGCCAGCAGCTTGGGACAGGGGGCGGTCAATGAGCAGTTCTTC. It specifies CASSLGQGAVNEQFF.

This clonotype was seen a few times. The V gene is TRBV4-2, the J gene TRBJ1-2; no clear D. Trimming stripped 0 bases from V and 4 bases from J, with 18 bases between. Germline CDR1 and CDR2: LGHNA and YNFKEQ. This CDR3 contains 17 residues. CDR3 region: CASSQDFYKGRIYGYTF. CDR3 DNA sequence: TGTGCCAGCAGCCAAGATTTTTATAAGGGAAGAATCTATGGCTACACCTTC.

This rearrangement joins TRBV7-8 to TRBJ2-2, with unresolved D. CDR1 SGHVS and CDR2 FQNEAQ come from the germline V gene. CDR3 size: 15 residues. V was trimmed by 1 base and J by 2 bases, leaving 8 bases between them. In DNA, the CDR3 is TGTGCCAGCAGCTTAGTTTCCGTAAACACCGGGGAGCTGTTTTTT. It is translated as CASSLVSVNTGELFF.

V usage is TRBV7-3 and J usage is TRBJ2-5, with D unclear. This CDR3 region has 14 residues. CDR1 and CDR2 (germline): SGHTA, FQGTGA. V lost 1 base and J 2 bases, leaving 8 bases between the germline ends. The CDR3 DNA follows: TGTGCCAGCAGCTTAAGCTCGAATCAAGAGACCCAGTACTTC. Translation gives CASSLSSNQETQYF.

The V and J genes are TRBV20-1 and TRBJ2-1; 7 bases are a match to TRBD2. V lost 6 bases to trimming and J lost 10 bases; unmatched junction nucleotides: 6. The CDR3 spans 11 residues. CDR1 is DFQATT and CDR2 is SNEGSKA in the germline V gene (reference sequence). DNA of the CDR3: TGCAGTGCCCCGTCGGGACTAGAGCAGTTCTTC. This gives the protein CSAPSGLEQFF.

The chain couples TRBV11-2 to TRBJ2-6, with a tentative D call TRBD1 (6 bases). The CDR3 sequence is 17 residues long. Trimming left V 1 base short and J 0 bases short, with 10 bases between. The germline gives CDR1 SGHAT, CDR2 FQNNGV. CDR3 in amino acids: CASSLARGNSGANVLTF. Written as DNA, the CDR3 is TGTGCCAGCAGCTTAGCCAGGGGAAACTCTGGGGCCAACGTCCTGACTTTC. Full variable domain (rest looked up from reference TRBV11-2 and TRBJ2-6): EAGVAQSPRYKIIEKRQSVAFWCNPISGHATLYWYQQILGQGPKLLIQFQNNGVVDDSQLPKDRFSAERLKGVDSTLKIQPAKLEDSAVYLCASSLARGNSGANVLTFGAGSRLTVL.

V gene TRBV12-3 or TRBV12-4 combines with J gene TRBJ2-3; 8 bases match TRBD2. The CDR3 totals 12 residues. V lost 11 bases, J lost 1 base, and 2 bases stayed unmatched. CDR3 residues: CAVSGGTDTQYF. The CDR3 DNA sequence: TGTGCCGTTAGCGGGGGCACAGATACGCAGTATTTT.